Shown below are 17 T cell receptor beta chains from a single sample sequenced in a study of regulatory T cells in long-lasting Graves disease. Sequencing libraries for TCR beta were prepared with iRepertoire HTBI primers and Arm-PCR of CDR3 regions. TCRdb re-analysed the multiplex PCR reads in MiXCR, keeping a single row per CDR3 protein. The data show over 350,000 distinct CDR3 sequences, with 11% to 15% seen just once and approximately 15% held by the top ten. Time point described: newly diagnosed GD, antithyroid drugs for less than 3 months. The authors made the TCR library using RNA they extracted from PBMCs. The same specimen was also included in a second study, on T cells in Graves' hyperthyroidism and ophthalmopathy.

The material was peripheral blood mononuclear cells (PBMCs), obtained at new diagnosis, from a patient treated with antithyroid drugs. The receptor source for this set is a woman between 50 and 59 years old with Graves disease.

The chain links TRBV4-1 to TRBJ2-7, with TRBD1 identical over 9 bases. The germline V gene encodes CDR1 MGHRA and CDR2 YSYEKL. The CDR3 sequence is 17 residues long. V was clipped by 0 bases and J by 4 bases; unmatched bases: 10. The CDR3 is CASSQERTGALGYEQYF. The CDR3 region has the DNA TGCGCCAGCAGCCAAGAACGGACAGGGGCGCTTGGGTACGAGCAGTACTTC.

The sample holds many counts of this clonotype. The chain recombines TRBV6-5 with TRBJ1-4; maybe TRBD1 (5 bases). CDR3 length: 15 amino acids. Germline V gives CDR1 MNHEY, CDR2 SVGAGI. Trimming took 0 bases from V and 5 from J, leaving 10 bases between them. The CDR3 nucleotides read TGTGCCAGCAGTTACTCGGGACGGCTCAATGAAAAACTGTTTTTT. Translating gives CASSYSGRLNEKLFF.

This chain links TRBV7-8 with TRBJ2-5; 9 bases map to TRBD2. The CDR3 spans 15 residues. V gave up 5 bases and J gave up 4 bases; unmatched junction bases: 8. Germline values: CDR1 SGHVS, CDR2 FQNEAQ. The CDR3: CASSRGRAGGETQYF. CDR3 DNA: TGTGCCAGCAGCCGCGGGAGGGCCGGAGGAGAGACCCAGTACTTC.

This clonotype was recorded a few times. The V call is TRBV7-6, the J call TRBJ2-3, with 12 bases lining up with TRBD2. The CDR3 runs 15 residues. Unmatched junction bases numbered 3, after V lost 4 bases and J lost 4 bases. Germline lookup yields CDR1 SGHVS and CDR2 FNYEAQ. The CDR3 nucleotides read TGTGCCAGCAGCTATGGACTAGCGGGATCAGATACGCAGTATTTT. This sequence encodes CASSYGLAGSDTQYF. Using reference TRBV7-6 and TRBJ2-3 for the parts outside the CDR3, the full variable domain is GAGVSQSPRYKVTKRGQDVALRCDPISGHVSLYWYRQALGQGPEFLTYFNYEAQQDKSGLPNDRFSAERPEGSISTLTIQRTEQRDSAMYRCASSYGLAGSDTQYFGPGTRLTVL.

This clonotype has a count of ten or more. The V call is TRBV28, the J call TRBJ2-7; no clear D gene. V lost 8 bases to trimming and J lost 0 bases, with 20 bases between them. Germline CDR1 MDHEN, CDR2 SYDVKM. This CDR3 has 16 amino acids. The CDR3 DNA reads TGTGCCAGCCTTGGTCCAGGCCCTTGGGGCTCCTACGAGCAGTACTTC. This gives the protein CASLGPGPWGSYEQYF.

In this sample, this clonotype turned up many times. This rearrangement joins TRBV6-5 to TRBJ1-1, with 7 bases that match TRBD1. J lost 3 bases, V lost 0 bases, and 10 bases had no gene match. Germline V CDR1 and CDR2: MNHEY, SVGAGI. The CDR3 totals 17 residues. The chain's CDR3 is CASSYSSWGRGDTEAFF. The CDR3 nucleotides read TGTGCCAGCAGTTACTCGAGCTGGGGCAGGGGGGACACTGAAGCTTTCTTT.

In the case of this clonotype: Since a much larger clone is just one base distant, this may be a read error. The chain links TRBV19 to TRBJ2-7, with D possibly being TRBD1 or TRBD2 (6 bases each). Germline lookup yields CDR1 LNHDA and CDR2 SQIVND (reference sequence). V was clipped by 5 bases and J by 8 bases, with 19 bases between them. This CDR3 has 14 residues. In DNA, the CDR3 is TGTGCCAGTAGTTTCGGCGCCGGAGGGGACAAGCAGTACTTC. It yields the protein CASSFGAGGDKQYF.

This clonotype was observed a handful of times. The rearrangement links TRBV13 to TRBJ2-5, with D possibly TRBD2 on 7 matching bases. Trimming stripped 0 bases from V and 4 bases from J, with 24 bases between. CDR3 size: 19 residues. Germline CDR1 reads PRHDT; CDR2 reads FYEKMQ (reference sequence). Here the CDR3 DNA reads TGTGCCAGCAGCTTAGGCGCCGAACAGGGAGGGGAATTGAGAGAGACCCAGTACTTC. Its protein is CASSLGAEQGGELRETQYF.

This clonotype has a count of ten or more. This chain joins TRBV9 and TRBJ2-3; a possible D gene is TRBD2 (5 bases). V was cut by 1 base and J by 6 bases, with 15 bases left in between. The germline V gene has CDR1 SGDLS and CDR2 YYNGEE. The length of the CDR3 is 15 residues. CDR3 amino acids: CASSVTAASVDTQYF. The CDR3 coding sequence is TGTGCCAGCAGCGTAACAGCGGCGTCGGTCGATACGCAGTATTTT.

In this sample, this clonotype turned up a few times. This chain joins TRBV12-3 or TRBV12-4 and TRBJ1-3; a possible D gene is TRBD1 (5 bases). V lost 5 bases, J lost 0 bases, and 17 bases lay in between. This CDR3 is built from 17 residues. The DNA for the CDR3 is TGTGCCAGCAGTAAACCGCACAGGACATTCTCTGGAAACACCATATATTTT. Residues: CASSKPHRTFSGNTIYF.

The chain's CDR3 is CASSGTSGQLPHEQYF. In nucleotides, the CDR3 is TGCGCCAGCAGCGGAACTAGCGGCCAACTACCCCACGAGCAGTACTTC. The J gene is TRBJ2-7, the V gene TRBV5-1, with 8 bases lining up with TRBD2. The CDR3 is 16 amino acids. The junction had 14 bases not matched to a gene; V was cut back by 4 bases and J by 5 bases. Germline V lookup: CDR1 SGHRS, CDR2 YFSETQ.

This clonotype appeared a few times. The V and J genes are TRBV5-1 and TRBJ2-6; possible D gene TRBD1, 6 bases. The germline gives CDR1 SGHRS, CDR2 YFSETQ. This CDR3 spans 16 amino acids. V gave up 4 bases and J gave up 0 bases, with 11 bases separating them. The CDR3, as DNA: TGCGCCAGCAGCAAGGACAGTCCCTCTGGGGCCAACGTCCTGACTTTC. Translating gives CASSKDSPSGANVLTF.

This clonotype was seen a few times. This sequence joins TRBV5-5 and TRBJ2-2; 8 nucleotides agree with TRBD1. J was trimmed by 5 bases and V by 4 bases; bases with no gene match: 7. Per germline, CDR1 SGHKS and CDR2 YYEKEE (reference sequence). The CDR3 covers 15 residues. The CDR3, as DNA: TGTGCCAGCAGCCCGACAGGGGTATATACCGGGGAGCTGTTTTTT. Translating it yields CASSPTGVYTGELFF.

The sample holds a few counts of this clonotype. CDR3 sequence: CASRDRAGSQPQHF. The DNA for the CDR3 is TGTGCCAGTCGAGACAGGGCCGGCAGTCAGCCCCAGCATTTT. The J gene is TRBJ1-5, the V gene TRBV19; TRBD1 agrees at 7 bases. V gave up 8 bases and J gave up 6 bases; unmatched junction bases: 10. The CDR3 totals 14 residues. CDR1 is LNHDA, CDR2 SQIVND, per germline (reference sequence).

This chain's CDR3 is CASSINKGQYYEQYF. The CDR3 nucleotides read TGTGCCAGTAGTATAAATAAGGGCCAATACTACGAGCAGTACTTC. This rearrangement joins TRBV19 to TRBJ2-7; D unclear. CDR1 is LNHDA and CDR2 is SQIVND in the germline V gene (reference sequence). V was pared by 2 bases and J by 3 bases, with 14 bases between. CDR3 size: 15 residues.

This clonotype has more than one count but fewer than ten. The V and J genes are TRBV4-1 and TRBJ2-5; 12 bases map to TRBD2. Germline CDR1 and CDR2: MGHRA and YSYEKL. The V gene end was trimmed by 0 bases and the J gene end by 4 bases; junction bases not matched to a gene: 9. This CDR3 contains 18 residues. CDR3 bases: TGCGCCAGCAGCCAAGATCCCCTGACTAGCGGGAGCCCAGAGACCCAGTACTTC. This encodes CASSQDPLTSGSPETQYF.

This clonotype was counted ten times or more. The V and J genes are TRBV6-1 and TRBJ1-6, with D uncertain. Per the germline V gene, CDR1 is MNHNS and CDR2 is SASEGT. This CDR3 region has 11 residues. V was clipped by 5 bases and J by 10 bases, with 6 bases between them. The DNA for the CDR3 is TGTGCCAGCAGTAGGAAATCACCCCTCCACTTT. This gives the protein CASSRKSPLHF.